This passage covers 5 T cell receptor beta chains from one sample sequenced in a study of T cell repertoires in cytomegalovirus infection. One entry per CDR3 protein results from TCRdb running MiXCR on the reads. The data show some 300,000 distinct CDR3 sequences, with 9.6% seen just once and around 2.4% held by the top ten. Sequencing was carried out using PBMCs. These receptor sequences come from a human donor in good health (CMV status not recorded). Some clones in this sample may be carry-over from other donors' samples.

On this clonotype itself: Just one base apart from a much larger clone, this may be a read error. The chain combines TRBV10-3 with TRBJ2-7, with D tentatively TRBD1 (5 bases). Germline CDR1 is ENHRY and CDR2 is SYGVKD. Trimming took 4 bases from V and 2 from J, leaving 9 bases between them. This CDR3 is 13 amino acids long. CDR3 in amino acids: CAISGTDTYEQYF. Written as DNA, the CDR3 is TGTGCCATCAGTGGAACGGACACCTACGAGCAGTACTTC.

This clonotype was recorded at least ten times. V usage is TRBV5-4 and J usage is TRBJ2-2; 10 positions agree with TRBD1. This CDR3 region has 14 residues. The J segment lost 6 bases and the V segment lost 4 bases, leaving 3 bases of the junction unmatched. Germline CDR1 and CDR2: SGHNT and YYREEE (reference sequence). The CDR3 DNA is TGTGCCAGCAGCATCGACAGGGGGCCCGGGGAGCTGTTTTTT. This gives the protein CASSIDRGPGELFF.

This clonotype was recorded at least ten times. This chain connects TRBV25-1 to TRBJ2-2; D remains ambiguous. CDR3 length equals 14 residues. The germline gives CDR1 MGHDK, CDR2 SYGVNS. With 7 bases removed from V and 2 bases from J, the gap between germline ends came to 11 bases. The CDR3 DNA reads as TGTGCCAGCACCCAAGACTTTAACACCGGGGAGCTGTTTTTT. Its translation: CASTQDFNTGELFF. The full variable domain, in which reference TRBV25-1 and TRBJ2-2 provide the parts outside the CDR3, is EADIYQTPRYLVIGTGKKITLECSQTMGHDKMYWYQQDPGMELHLIHYSYGVNSTEKGDLSSESTVSRIRTEHFPLTLESARPSHTSQYLCASTQDFNTGELFFGEGSRLTVL.

This clonotype was observed at least ten times. The chain couples TRBV20-1 to TRBJ2-2; 8 bases line up with TRBD2. The length of the CDR3 is 16 residues. With V trimmed by 0 bases and J by 5 bases, 8 bases remained unmatched. Germline V lookup: CDR1 DFQATT, CDR2 SNEGSKA (reference sequence). The CDR3 sequence is CSARDGTQRGTGELFF. Written as DNA, the CDR3 is TGCAGTGCTAGAGATGGGACCCAGCGGGGGACCGGGGAGCTGTTTTTT.

The chain uses TRBV29-1 and TRBJ1-6; TRBD1 might be the D (6 bases). The CDR3 is 14 residues long. Germline V gives CDR1 SQVTM, CDR2 ANQGSEA. Trimming took 6 bases from V and 5 from J, leaving 14 bases between them. CDR3 amino acids: CSVERQVDNSPLHF. The CDR3 DNA sequence: TGCAGCGTAGAACGACAGGTTGATAATTCACCCCTCCACTTT.